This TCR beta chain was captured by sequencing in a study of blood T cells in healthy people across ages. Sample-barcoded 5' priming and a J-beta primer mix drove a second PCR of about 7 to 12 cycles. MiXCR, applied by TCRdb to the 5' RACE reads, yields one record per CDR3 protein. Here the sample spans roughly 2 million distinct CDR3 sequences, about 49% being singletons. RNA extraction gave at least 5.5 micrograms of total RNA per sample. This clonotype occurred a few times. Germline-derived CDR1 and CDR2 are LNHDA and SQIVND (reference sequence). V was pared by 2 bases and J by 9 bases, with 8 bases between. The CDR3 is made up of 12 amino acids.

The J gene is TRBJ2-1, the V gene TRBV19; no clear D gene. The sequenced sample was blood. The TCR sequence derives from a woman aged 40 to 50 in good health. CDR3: CASSIRLGEQFF. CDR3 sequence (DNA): TGTGCCAGTAGTATACGTTTGGGTGAGCAGTTCTTC.